This T cell receptor (beta chain) was sequenced during a study of blood T cell repertoires in COVID-19. Study summary: The origin of the acute and convalescent COVID-19 samples was the United States, Italy and Spain. Nucleic acid was either cDNA or gDNA, and it came from T cells, B-cell-depleted T cells, or PBMCs.

Germline V lookup: CDR1 SEHNR, CDR2 FQNEAQ (reference sequence). The germline V and J ends were trimmed by 3 bases and 7 bases, with 10 bases remaining between them. The CDR3 sequence is 13 residues long. In the original workflow: Estimates of nucleated cell counts were drawn from the amplification of reference gene primers. TCRdb keeps only in-frame clones here, not all; method: immunoSEQ multiplex PCR. V, J and clone size reflect that table, while D and trimming were determined from the DNA. The data contain about 90,000 clones, approximately 90% of them singletons. The sequence came from a human donor with active COVID-19. The donor label of this sample is uncertain. The chain recombines TRBV7-9 with TRBJ1-5; unclear D gene. Sequencing was performed on peripheral blood. CDR3 in amino acids: CASSFSVSQPQHF. The CDR3 DNA is TGTGCCAGCAGCTTTAGTGTAAGCCAGCCCCAGCATTTT.